These 16 T cell receptor beta chains came from one sample sequenced in a study of T cell responses to AZD1222 COVID-19 vaccine. Libraries were prepared by immunoSEQ multiplex PCR; TCRdb keeps only in-frame clonotypes and omits some of them. In the table there are more than 85,000 clones, approximately 83% of which are singletons. The sequenced sample was peripheral blood, obtained on day 0 of AZD1222 vaccination. These receptors all stem from an adult in good health.

The chain uses TRBV11-2 and TRBJ2-3; no reliable D call. Germline assignment: CDR1 SGHAT and CDR2 FQNNGV. The CDR3 has 17 amino acids. Trimming cost V 0 bases and J 0 bases, with 13 bases left between them. Here the CDR3 reads CASSLDLQGISTDTQYF. The DNA for the CDR3 is TGTGCCAGCAGCTTAGATTTACAAGGGATTAGCACAGATACGCAGTATTTT.

The chain couples TRBV12-5 to TRBJ2-1; 11 bases agree with TRBD2. CDR3 length equals 15 residues. Germline V gives CDR1 LGHNT, CDR2 FRNRAP. With V trimmed by 6 bases and J by 7 bases, 8 bases remained unmatched. This CDR3 is CASGSGTSGKNEQFF. CDR3 coding DNA: TGTGCTAGTGGCTCCGGGACTAGCGGCAAGAATGAGCAGTTCTTC. The full variable domain, its missing parts supplied by reference TRBV12-5 and TRBJ2-1, is DARVTQTPRHKVTEMGQEVTMRCQPILGHNTVFWYRQTMMQGLELLAYFRNRAPLDDSGMPKDRFSAEMPDATLATLKIQPSEPRDSAVYFCASGSGTSGKNEQFFGPGTRLTVL.

The gene calls are TRBV28 and TRBJ1-1; 8 bases are shared with TRBD1. Germline V gives CDR1 MDHEN, CDR2 SYDVKM. The trim removed 8 bases at V and 8 bases at J, leaving 4 bases unmatched. This CDR3 comprises 11 residues. The CDR3 DNA follows: TGTGCCAGCTGGGACAGGTCGGAAGCTTTCTTT. Residues: CASWDRSEAFF. Drawing the rest from reference TRBV28 and TRBJ1-1, the complete variable domain is DVKVTQSSRYLVKRTGEKVFLECVQDMDHENMFWYRQDPGLGLRLIYFSYDVKMKEKGDIPEGYSVSREKKERFSLILESASTNQTSMYLCASWDRSEAFFGQGTRLTVV.

The gene calls are TRBV25-1 and TRBJ1-5; 8 positions agree with TRBD1. J gave up 0 bases and V 9 bases, and 10 bases lay outside the gene matches. Germline loops: CDR1 MGHDK, CDR2 SYGVNS. This CDR3 contains 16 residues. The CDR3 reads CARTGTGLYSNQPQHF. The CDR3 nucleotides read TGTGCCAGGACCGGGACAGGCTTATATAGCAATCAGCCCCAGCATTTT.

This chain connects TRBV4-3 to TRBJ1-1; 7 positions agree with TRBD1. Losses at the gene ends were 1 base for V and 6 bases for J; bases not matched to a gene: 2. Germline values: CDR1 LGHNA, CDR2 YSLEER. The CDR3 contains 13 residues. For the CDR3, the DNA is TGCGCCAGCAGCCAAGGTGACAGGGCTGAAGCTTTCTTT. Translation gives CASSQGDRAEAFF.

CDR3 DNA sequence: TGCGCCAGCAGCTCTCAAGAGACCCAGTACTTC. This codes for CASSSQETQYF. This chain connects TRBV5-1 to TRBJ2-5; D is unresolved. Germline assignment: CDR1 SGHRS and CDR2 YFSETQ. There are 11 residues in the CDR3. Trimming took off 3 bases at V and 2 bases at J, with 2 bases between the two ends.

The rearrangement joins TRBV6-2 or TRBV6-3 to TRBJ1-5; 7 bases map to TRBD1. This CDR3 comprises 16 residues. Germline loops: CDR1 MNHEY, CDR2 SVGEGT. V lost 5 bases and J lost 3; bases outside the gene matches: 10. The chain's CDR3 is CASSQLPGQTNQPQHF. The CDR3 coding sequence is TGTGCCAGCAGTCAGCTCCCGGGACAGACCAATCAGCCCCAGCATTTT.

The chain combines TRBV12-3 or TRBV12-4 with TRBJ1-3; possible D gene TRBD1, 5 bases. V dropped 6 bases and J dropped 2 bases, with 8 bases sitting between them. CDR3 length: 13 amino acids. CDR3: CASRMTAGNTIYF. The CDR3 nucleotides read TGTGCCAGCAGGATGACAGCTGGAAACACCATATATTTT.

V usage is TRBV7-2 and J usage is TRBJ1-6; D is uncertain. Germline assignment: CDR1 SGHTA and CDR2 FQGNSA. The CDR3 covers 13 residues. Trimming took off 1 base at V and 11 bases at J, with 9 bases between the two ends. CDR3 protein: CASSLEIEPPLHF. Here the CDR3 DNA reads TGTGCCAGCAGCTTAGAAATAGAGCCACCCCTCCACTTT.

The chain has TRBV25-1 and TRBJ1-2; D is possibly TRBD1 (6 bases). V lost 1 base to trimming and J lost 4 bases, with 13 bases between them. The CDR3 spans 15 residues. Germline assignment: CDR1 MGHDK and CDR2 SYGVNS. In nucleotides, the CDR3 is TGTGCCAGCAGTGAATTACAGGGCTTCGGCTATGGCTACACCTTC. It is translated as CASSELQGFGYGYTF.

This chain links TRBV6-5 with TRBJ1-2; perhaps TRBD1 as D (5 bases). This CDR3 contains 14 residues. The germline gives CDR1 MNHEY, CDR2 SVGAGI. V was shortened by 5 bases and J by 2 bases, with 12 bases between the two germline ends. The CDR3 DNA reads as TGTGCCAGCAGTCCCCCGGGACGGAACTATGGCTACACCTTC. Translation: CASSPPGRNYGYTF.

V is TRBV2 and J is TRBJ2-2; 7 bases fit TRBD2. The V gene end was trimmed by 10 bases and the J gene end by 8 bases; junction bases not matched to a gene: 16. Germline V gene lookup returns CDR1 SNHLY and CDR2 FYNNEI. CDR3 length equals 15 residues. Here the CDR3 reads CATRADGGWTGELFF. CDR3 nucleotides: TGTGCCACCCGGGCGGACGGGGGGTGGACTGGGGAGCTGTTTTTT.

This rearrangement joins TRBV5-1 to TRBJ1-2; unclear D gene. V dropped 0 bases and J dropped 6 bases, with 12 bases sitting between them. The CDR3 runs 14 residues. Germline assignment: CDR1 SGHRS and CDR2 YFSETQ. CDR3 region: CASSLAYETNGYTF. Here the CDR3 DNA reads TGCGCCAGCAGCTTGGCCTACGAGACTAATGGCTACACCTTC.

The chain links TRBV19 to TRBJ2-7, with TRBD2 matching 13 bases. Trimming removed 1 base from V and 5 bases from J; junction bases left unmatched: 5. The germline CDR1 and CDR2 sequences are LNHDA and SQIVND (reference sequence). The CDR3 spans 16 residues. In nucleotides, the CDR3 is TGTGCCAGTAGTATAGGGACTAGCGGGGGCTTGGACGAGCAGTACTTC. Protein: CASSIGTSGGLDEQYF.

This clone is a singleton in its sample. V gene TRBV6-5 combines with J gene TRBJ1-3; weak D call: TRBD1 (5 bases). This CDR3 is 14 amino acids long. Trimming took 8 bases from V and 1 from J, leaving 12 bases between them. Germline V gene sequence: CDR1 MNHEY, CDR2 SVGAGI. The CDR3 DNA follows: TGTGCCAGCGCATCTGGGGGATCTGGAAACACCATATATTTT. Translated: CASASGGSGNTIYF.

The chain links TRBV7-6 to TRBJ2-1; tentatively, D is TRBD1 or TRBD2 (5 bases each). The ends were cut back, 3 bases at V and 3 bases at J, with 12 bases in the middle. Germline V gene sequence: CDR1 SGHVS, CDR2 FNYEAQ. This CDR3 comprises 15 residues. The DNA of the CDR3 is TGTGCCAGCAGCTTTGGGGACGCGAGCTACAATGAGCAGTTCTTC. Translated, it gives CASSFGDASYNEQFF. Supplemented by reference TRBV7-6 and TRBJ2-1, the full variable domain reads GAGVSQSPRYKVTKRGQDVALRCDPISGHVSLYWYRQALGQGPEFLTYFNYEAQQDKSGLPNDRFSAERPEGSISTLTIQRTEQRDSAMYRCASSFGDASYNEQFFGPGTRLTVL.